This T cell receptor beta chain was captured in a study of CD8 T cells in Susac syndrome (dated by TCRdb to between 2018 and 2021). Regarding the study in general: Repertoire sequencing was used to test whether CD8+ T cell activation and differentiation in Susac syndrome was antigen driven. The study compared CD8+ T cell repertoire clonality among roughly 12 healthy donors, around 14 Susac syndrome patients and around 16 multiple sclerosis patients.

This clonotype appeared a single time. It lacks a known antigen. No base quality information exists; no much larger clone differs at one position. One read alone is a weak basis. Trimming removed 6 bases from V and 2 bases from J, leaving 18 bases between the germline ends. Its CDR3 holds 16 amino acids, cysteine through phenylalanine. CDR3 DNA is the only sequence kept; it has 48 bases, read in frame from the first base. CDR1 MDHEN and CDR2 SYDVKM were looked up in the germline V gene. RNA was extracted using the RNeasy kit, and roughly 0.5 to 1 microgram was reverse transcribed with random hexamers. The immunoSEQ multiplex PCR assay, which covers 54 Vbeta and 13 Jbeta segments, was used to amplify TCR beta CDR3 regions. PCR amplification bias was corrected by using a synthetic template baseline for primer optimization and computational correction. The original pipeline was this. Reads were annotated to V, D and J genes according to IMGT and were analyzed with immunoSEQ Analyzer, with only productive sequences retained. Clonality was calculated as one minus the Shannon entropy normalized by log2 of the number of productive unique sequences. For each patient and control, public and private clones were evaluated among the 100 most prevalent clones. Susac-specific clones were defined as absent from healthy and MS cohorts, about 1,000 published viral clones and other ImmuneACCESS disease sequences. TCRdb reprocessing: public reads trimmed at Q25 with fastp, clones called with MiXCR, in-frame beta chains kept. Rows with one shared CDR3 protein collapse into an entry with the most common genes and DNA. TCRdb, not the original authors, processed these V and J calls. The sample table records 400,000 to 550,000 distinct CDR3 sequences; around 85% of these occur just once. The ten largest clones capture about 0.12% of the sample.

Overall study results and their limits: The number of individuals in the TCR sequencing and HLA analysis was acknowledged as relatively small.

Peripheral blood CD8+ and CD4+ T cells from healthy donors, Susac syndrome patients and multiple sclerosis patients were profiled using high-throughput TCR beta sequencing. The multiple sclerosis controls were treatment-naive patients who had stable or active relapsing-remitting disease and met the revised McDonald criteria. Bulk CD8+ and CD4+ T cells were purified by magnetic negative isolation, while CD8+ TEMRA cells were enriched using FACS. Blood was collected in EDTA tubes and processed within 24 hours, with PBMCs isolated through density gradient centrifugation. PBMCs intended for TCR sequencing were cryopreserved in liquid nitrogen and thawed later in a water bath at 37 degrees C. A purity of at least 90% was achieved for sorted or isolated CD4+, CD8+ and CD8+ TEMRA cells.

The chain is assembled from TRBV28 and TRBJ2-3; D gene: possibly TRBD1, on 6 matching bases. This TCR came from a human donor with multiple sclerosis. Sequenced input: CD8+ T cells from PBMCs. The DNA reads TGTGCCAGCAGCGCGTTTAGGGACATGCTCACAGATACGCAGTATTTT. Translated, this gives CASSAFRDMLTDTQYF.